The present entry profiles one TCR beta chain with its context. The data derive from a study of cytomegalovirus exposure and HLA in healthy donors. V was trimmed by 1 base and J by 10 bases, leaving 14 bases between them. The germline V gene has CDR1 SGHVS and CDR2 FQNEAQ. The CDR3 totals 15 residues. Both 60 Vbeta primers and 13 Jbeta primers went into the PCR. TCRdb's table, derived via immunoSEQ multiplex PCR, lists solely in-frame clones and lacks some. The data show around 100,000 clones, around 77% seen once. J is TRBJ1-6 and V is TRBV7-8, with D perhaps TRBD1 (5 bases). Sequenced sample: PBMCs. The source of this sequence is a man aged 25-45 years in good health and CMV-seronegative. The CDR3 sequence: CASSLGGRAGSPLHF. CDR3 coding DNA: TGTGCCAGCAGCTTAGGAGGCAGGGCCGGCTCACCCCTCCACTTT.